The text below deals with one T cell receptor beta chain. What it binds is not known. The missing CDR3 end, 3 residues past where the read stops, is filled in from the germline J gene. The sample comes from a study of T cells in women clearing cervical HPV infection. Across the study: Case blood was drawn when the lesion was first found; control blood after infection became undetectable.

TCR beta CDR3 amplified by multiplex PCR from roughly 1,100 ng genomic DNA. Repertoires were generated with immunoSEQ multiplex PCR, while TCRdb's copy carries only in-frame clones and drops some. The sample table sets out about 21,000 clones. Notes on the study in general: Richness plus V gene abundances separated cases from controls with AUC about 0.83. Repertoire richness, not evenness, was significantly elevated in CIN3+ cases versus controls.

Trimming took 2 bases from V and 2 from J, leaving 4 bases between them. The CDR3 length is 12 residues. Germline V gives CDR1 SGHRS, CDR2 YFSETQ. This clonotype was obtained from a woman between 18 and 75 years old with a cervical HPV16 infection that either progressed to CIN3+ or cleared (not recorded which). This chain connects TRBV5-1 to TRBJ2-5; no clear D. The sequencing input was blood buffy coat. CDR3 DNA, as far as it was read: TGCGCCAGCAGCTTACAACAAGAGACC. Its translation is CASSLQQET. The whole CDR3 protein reads CASSLQQETQYF.